The present entry profiles one TCR beta chain with its context. The specificity of this receptor is unknown. No clone much larger than this one lies a single base away; base qualities are absent. This specimen comes from a study of Ad26.COV2.S vaccination and SARS-CoV-2 variants (dated by TCRdb to about 2021). Background for the entire study: Vaccine-arm donors were drawn from COV1001, a multicentre, randomized, double-blind, placebo-controlled phase I-IIa trial of Ad26.COV2.S in healthy adults. Ad26.COV2.S was given intramuscularly at 5x10^10 or 1x10^11 viral particles, as a single shot or as two shots 56 days apart. The TCR-sequenced set comprised around 30 samples: approximately 19 Ad26.COV2.S vaccine recipients, 5 placebo recipients and 8 SARS-CoV-2 convalescent individuals. Throughout the experiments and outcome assessment, investigators stayed blinded to trial group allocation. Sequencing of the TCRbeta repertoire served to evaluate the specificity and breadth of SARS-CoV-2-reactive T cell receptors following Ad26.COV2.S vaccination. Trial participants were randomized into five groups of five, in which low-dose or high-dose Ad26.COV2.S was given once or twice, or placebo was given on both occasions. What the research found in general, with its limitations: After vaccination, substantial breadth of spike-specific CD8+ and CD4+ T cell responses was reported. Vaccine and placebo recipients had similar non-spike TCR breadth, a finding consistent with the vaccine containing only spike. The authors noted that total T cell responses may have been underestimated by the TCR breadth and depth analyses. Compared with placebo recipients, Ad26.COV2.S recipients showed higher spike-specific TCR breadth (P = 0.0014). The study was not powered to compare responses between vaccine doses or regimens.

TCRbeta CDR3 regions were sequenced with the immunoSEQ Assay. After extraction, genomic DNA underwent amplification by bias-controlled multiplex PCR, followed by high-throughput sequencing. The authors' analysis ran thus. To quantify the absolute abundance of every unique TCRbeta CDR3 region, sequences were collapsed and filtered. T cell fraction was estimated by normalizing TCRbeta template counts to usable DNA, with usable DNA measured through amplification of reference genes found in all nucleated cells. Repertoire TCRs were annotated as SARS-CoV-2-specific by exact matching of V gene, CDR3 amino acid sequence and J gene to a known reactive TCR set. The reference SARS-CoV-2 TCR set came from MIRA and was filtered for enrichment in COVID-19-positive ImmuneCODE repertoires, removing public or cross-reactive TCRs. Using the MIRA antigens, annotated TCRs were further analysed by specific ORF or by position within an ORF. Breadth was defined as annotated unique rearrangements over total unique productive rearrangements; depth was the summed frequency of those rearrangements. Two-sided Wilcoxon rank-sum tests were applied when comparing TCR breadth between groups. Drawn from immuneACCESS, this table holds only the in-frame rearrangements with V and J called that TCRdb kept. Clones are partly lost; checked studies trace under half to an unresolved V gene and leave the rest unexplained. The DNA gave D and trimming, while V, J and clone size come from that table. The table for this sample lists roughly 320,000 clones; around four fifths of them were counted only once. Together, the top ten hold around 2.2% of the sample.

The germline V gene specifies SGDLS as CDR1 and YYNGEE as CDR2. CDR3 length: 15 amino acids, cysteine to phenylalanine. The read is trimmed to its CDR3 DNA, 45 bases read in frame from base 1. V is shortened by 3 bases, J by 0 bases, and the region joining them spans 10 bases. Reading the label with the study, this specimen's treatment or condition is: approximately 18 received Ad26.COV2.S at low or high dose, single or two shots; about five received placebo; per-sample allocation not given. For vaccine and placebo recipients, repertoires were sequenced using samples collected on day 63 after the first injection. Between 29 July and 7 August 2020, Cohort 1b enrolled 20 to 30 adults aged 18-55 years at one site in Boston, USA. Ad26.COV2.S consisted of a replication-incompetent adenovirus type 26 vector by which a prefusion-stabilized SARS-CoV-2 spike protein from the original Wuhan strain was expressed.

The TCR comes from a person aged 18-60 years who received the Ad26.COV2.S COVID-19 vaccine or a placebo. The chain couples TRBV9 to TRBJ1-5; a tentative D match to TRBD1 spans 6 bases. The source was peripheral blood, collected in a trial of Ad26.COV2.S vaccine versus placebo. This receptor carries the CDR3 CASSGPGASNQPQHF. The DNA reads as follows: TGTGCCAGCAGCGGACCAGGGGCTAGCAATCAGCCCCAGCATTTT.